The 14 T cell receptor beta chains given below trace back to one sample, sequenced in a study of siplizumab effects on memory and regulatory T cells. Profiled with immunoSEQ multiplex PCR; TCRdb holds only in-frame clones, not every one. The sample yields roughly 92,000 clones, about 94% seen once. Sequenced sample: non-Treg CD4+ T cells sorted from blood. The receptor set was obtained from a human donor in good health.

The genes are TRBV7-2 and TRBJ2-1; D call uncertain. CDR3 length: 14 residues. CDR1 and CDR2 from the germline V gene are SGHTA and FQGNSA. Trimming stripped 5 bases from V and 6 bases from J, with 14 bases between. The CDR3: CASSLGPIPNEQFF. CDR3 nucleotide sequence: TGTGCCAGCAGCCTCGGGCCAATCCCCAATGAGCAGTTCTTC. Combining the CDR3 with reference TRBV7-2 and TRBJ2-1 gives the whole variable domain GAGVSQSPSNKVTEKGKDVELRCDPISGHTALYWYRQSLGQGLEFLIYFQGNSAPDKSGLPSDRFSAERTGGSVSTLTIQRTQQEDSAVYLCASSLGPIPNEQFFGPGTRLTVL.

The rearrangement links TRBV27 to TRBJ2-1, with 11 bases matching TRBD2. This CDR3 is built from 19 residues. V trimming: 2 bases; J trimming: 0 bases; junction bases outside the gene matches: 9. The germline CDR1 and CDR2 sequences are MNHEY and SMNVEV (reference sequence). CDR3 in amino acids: CASSLGGTSGLSSYNEQFF. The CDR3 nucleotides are TGTGCCAGCAGTTTAGGAGGGACTAGCGGACTTAGCTCCTACAATGAGCAGTTCTTC.

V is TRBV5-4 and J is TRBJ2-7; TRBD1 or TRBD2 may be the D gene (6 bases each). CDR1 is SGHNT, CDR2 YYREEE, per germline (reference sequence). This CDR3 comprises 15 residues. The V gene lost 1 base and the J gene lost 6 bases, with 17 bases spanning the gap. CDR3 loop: CASSLLLGGQSEQYF. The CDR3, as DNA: TGTGCCAGCAGCTTGCTCTTAGGGGGGCAGTCCGAGCAGTACTTC.

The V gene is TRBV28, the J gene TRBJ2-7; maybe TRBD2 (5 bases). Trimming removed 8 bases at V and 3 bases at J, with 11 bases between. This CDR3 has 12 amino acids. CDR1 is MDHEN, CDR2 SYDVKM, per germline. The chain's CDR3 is CASSGGGYEQYF. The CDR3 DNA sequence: TGTGCCAGCTCCGGAGGAGGCTACGAGCAGTACTTC.

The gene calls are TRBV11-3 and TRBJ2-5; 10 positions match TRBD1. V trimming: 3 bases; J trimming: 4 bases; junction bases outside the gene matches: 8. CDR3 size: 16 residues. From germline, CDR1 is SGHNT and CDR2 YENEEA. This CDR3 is CASSFGTGAEGETQYF. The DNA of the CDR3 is TGTGCCAGCAGCTTCGGGACAGGGGCCGAGGGAGAGACCCAGTACTTC.

The CDR3 DNA reads TGTGCCAGCAGCCCAGGGGCAGGGGCGGCTCTAGGCTACACCTTC. Protein: CASSPGAGAALGYTF. The chain combines TRBV7-8 with TRBJ1-2; D possibly corresponds to TRBD1 (6 bases). The germline gives CDR1 SGHVS, CDR2 FQNEAQ. The V and J ends lost 5 bases and 8 bases respectively, with 21 bases between them. This CDR3 is 15 amino acids long.

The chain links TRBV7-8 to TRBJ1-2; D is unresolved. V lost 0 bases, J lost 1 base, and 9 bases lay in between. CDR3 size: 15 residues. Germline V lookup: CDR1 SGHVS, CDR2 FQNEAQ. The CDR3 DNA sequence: TGTGCCAGCAGCTTAGCGACTCACCGTAACTATGGCTACACCTTC. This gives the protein CASSLATHRNYGYTF.

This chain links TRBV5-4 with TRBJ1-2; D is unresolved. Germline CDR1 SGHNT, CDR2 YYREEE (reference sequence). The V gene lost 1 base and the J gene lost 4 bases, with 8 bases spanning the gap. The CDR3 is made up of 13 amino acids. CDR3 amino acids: CASSLSGGYGYTF. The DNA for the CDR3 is TGTGCCAGCAGCTTGTCTGGCGGCTATGGCTACACCTTC. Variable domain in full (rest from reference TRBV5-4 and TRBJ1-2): ETGVTQSPTHLIKTRGQQVTLRCSSQSGHNTVSWYQQALGQGPQFIFQYYREEENGRGNFPPRFSGLQFPNYSSELNVNALELDDSALYLCASSLSGGYGYTFGSGTRLTVV.

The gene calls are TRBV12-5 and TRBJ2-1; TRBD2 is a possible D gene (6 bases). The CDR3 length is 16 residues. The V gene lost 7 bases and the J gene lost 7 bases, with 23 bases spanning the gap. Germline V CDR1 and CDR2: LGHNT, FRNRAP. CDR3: CASAYMMTTSGNEQFF. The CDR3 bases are TGTGCTAGTGCCTACATGATGACTACCAGCGGGAATGAGCAGTTCTTC. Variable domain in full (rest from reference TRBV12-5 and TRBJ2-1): DARVTQTPRHKVTEMGQEVTMRCQPILGHNTVFWYRQTMMQGLELLAYFRNRAPLDDSGMPKDRFSAEMPDATLATLKIQPSEPRDSAVYFCASAYMMTTSGNEQFFGPGTRLTVL.

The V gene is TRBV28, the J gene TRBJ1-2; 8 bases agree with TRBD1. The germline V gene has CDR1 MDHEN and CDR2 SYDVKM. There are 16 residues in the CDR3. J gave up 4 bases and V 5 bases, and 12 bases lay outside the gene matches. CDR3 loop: CASSLPGQALFYGYTF. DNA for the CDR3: TGTGCCAGCAGTCTCCCGGGACAGGCCCTTTTCTATGGCTACACCTTC.

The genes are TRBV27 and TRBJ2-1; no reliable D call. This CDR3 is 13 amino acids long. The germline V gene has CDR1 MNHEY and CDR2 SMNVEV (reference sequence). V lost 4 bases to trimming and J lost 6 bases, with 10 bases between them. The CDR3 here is CASSSPLVNEQFF. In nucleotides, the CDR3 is TGTGCCAGCAGTTCCCCCTTGGTCAATGAGCAGTTCTTC.

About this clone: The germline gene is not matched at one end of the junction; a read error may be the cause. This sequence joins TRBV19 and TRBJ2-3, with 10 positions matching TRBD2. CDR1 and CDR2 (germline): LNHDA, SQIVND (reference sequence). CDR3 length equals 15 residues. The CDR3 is CASRIAGGSRDTQYF. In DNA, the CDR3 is TGTGCCAGTAGGATAGCGGGAGGATCTCGCGATACGCAGTATTTT.

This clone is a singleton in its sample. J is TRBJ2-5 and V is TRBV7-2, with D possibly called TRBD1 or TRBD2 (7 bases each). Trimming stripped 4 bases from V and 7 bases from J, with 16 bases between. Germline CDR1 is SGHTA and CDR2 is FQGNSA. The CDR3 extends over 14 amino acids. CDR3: CASSSGGGKGTQYF. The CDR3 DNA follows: TGTGCCAGCAGCTCAGGGGGGGGTAAGGGGACCCAGTACTTC.

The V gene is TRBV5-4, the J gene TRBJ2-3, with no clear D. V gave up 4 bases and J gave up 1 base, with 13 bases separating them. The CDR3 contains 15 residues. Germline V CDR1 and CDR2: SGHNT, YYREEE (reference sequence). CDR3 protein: CASSTYRGRTDTQYF. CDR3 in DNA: TGTGCCAGCAGCACCTACAGAGGCCGCACAGATACGCAGTATTTT.